A single sample gave rise to the 10 T cell receptor beta chains below, sequenced in a study of cytomegalovirus exposure and HLA in healthy donors. Use of 60 Vbeta and 13 Jbeta primers characterized the PCR. Clones were sequenced by immunoSEQ multiplex PCR, and TCRdb holds only the in-frame ones, with some missing. This table has approximately 110,000 clones, around 77% appearing once. Sequenced material: PBMCs. Source of these receptors: a woman aged 35 to 49 in good health and CMV-seropositive.

The genes are TRBV6-5 and TRBJ2-3; a weak D match, TRBD1 (5 bases). The germline V gene has CDR1 MNHEY and CDR2 SVGAGI. This CDR3 has 13 residues. V was shortened by 5 bases and J by 3 bases, with 9 bases between the two germline ends. CDR3 bases: TGTGCCAGCAGTAAGCAGGGAACAGATACGCAGTATTTT. Amino acid sequence: CASSKQGTDTQYF.

The chain is built from TRBV2 and TRBJ2-1; D might be TRBD2 (6 bases). The V and J ends lost 6 bases and 0 bases respectively, with 12 bases between them. Germline loops: CDR1 SNHLY, CDR2 FYNNEI. The CDR3 is made up of 15 amino acids. CDR3 sequence (DNA): TGTGCCAGCAGGAAATTAGCGGCCTCCTACAATGAGCAGTTCTTC. It translates to CASRKLAASYNEQFF.

This clone appeared a few times. The V call is TRBV29-1, the J call TRBJ2-3, with 10 bases aligning to TRBD2. V was clipped by 7 bases and J by 2 bases; unmatched bases: 6. The germline V gene has CDR1 SQVTM and CDR2 ANQGSEA. The CDR3 has 14 amino acids. The CDR3 spells CSASSGSFTDTQYF. In DNA form, the CDR3 reads TGCAGCGCGTCTAGCGGGAGCTTCACAGATACGCAGTATTTT.

The chain couples TRBV7-9 to TRBJ2-1, with TRBD2 identical over 8 bases. The CDR3 runs 16 residues. Germline CDR1 is SEHNR and CDR2 is FQNEAQ (reference sequence). V gave up 0 bases and J gave up 4 bases; unmatched junction bases: 5. CDR3 in amino acids: CASSLAASGFYNEQFF. The CDR3, as DNA: TGTGCCAGCAGCTTAGCGGCTAGCGGGTTTTACAATGAGCAGTTCTTC.

This clone was observed a handful of times. The chain recombines TRBV5-4 with TRBJ2-1; 8 bases align to TRBD1. In germline, CDR1 is SGHNT, CDR2 YYREEE (reference sequence). After removal of 4 bases from V and 3 bases from J, the junction contained 6 bases not matched to a gene. This CDR3 spans 15 amino acids. The DNA of the CDR3 is TGTGCCAGCAGCAGGCAGACAGGGGTCTACAATGAGCAGTTCTTC. Amino acids: CASSRQTGVYNEQFF.

The chain is built from TRBV5-1 and TRBJ2-7, with 11 bases identical to TRBD1. This CDR3 spans 16 amino acids. The germline CDR1 and CDR2 sequences are SGHRS and YFSETQ. The V and J ends lost 4 bases and 3 bases, in that order; junction bases with no gene match: 9. The CDR3 here is CASSREPGTGGYEQYF. Written as DNA, the CDR3 is TGCGCCAGCAGCCGTGAACCCGGGACAGGGGGCTACGAGCAGTACTTC.

A single count supports this clone. The chain joins TRBV6-5 to TRBJ2-7, with TRBD2 matching over 8 bases. The V gene end was trimmed by 6 bases and the J gene end by 3 bases; junction bases not matched to a gene: 10. This CDR3 has 15 residues. Germline V gene sequence: CDR1 MNHEY, CDR2 SVGAGI. Here the CDR3 DNA reads TGTGCCAGCAGGAGGAACTTAGCGGGGAACTACGAGCAGTACTTC. This codes for CASRRNLAGNYEQYF.

V usage is TRBV7-3 and J usage is TRBJ2-7; TRBD1 agrees at 8 bases. The CDR3 contains 13 residues. V dropped 5 bases and J dropped 3; count of bases not matched to a gene: 3. Germline V gene sequence: CDR1 SGHTA, CDR2 FQGTGA. CDR3 bases: TGTGCCAGCAGCCTCGACAGGGGCTACGAGCAGTACTTC. This gives the protein CASSLDRGYEQYF.

The chain carries TRBV27 and TRBJ2-1, with 7 bases identical to TRBD1. The germline gives CDR1 MNHEY, CDR2 SMNVEV (reference sequence). The CDR3 totals 15 residues. The junction had 16 bases not matched to a gene; V was cut back by 7 bases and J by 10 bases. CDR3 loop: CASTRDRAQNREQFF. The CDR3 DNA sequence: TGTGCCAGCACACGCGACAGGGCCCAGAATAGAGAGCAGTTCTTC.

This rearrangement joins TRBV7-9 to TRBJ2-7; TRBD2 matches at 13 bases. V was pared by 5 bases and J by 2 bases, with 3 bases of the junction left unmatched. The CDR3 sequence is 15 residues long. Germline loops: CDR1 SEHNR, CDR2 FQNEAQ (reference sequence). CDR3 amino acids: CASSQGLAGPYEQYF. As DNA, the CDR3 is TGTGCCAGCAGCCAGGGACTAGCGGGACCCTACGAGCAGTACTTC.